The rows below give T cell receptor beta chains drawn from one sample of a study of OX40 agonist ivuxolimab in advanced cancers. Sequencing was performed with immunoSEQ multiplex PCR; in TCRdb, only in-frame clones are kept and a portion is missing. Seen here are roughly 100,000 clones, approximately 86% observed once, and the top ten hold 3.5% to 4%. Sequencing was performed on CD4+ or CD8+ T cells sorted from blood, taken in a trial of the OX40 agonist ivuxolimab. These receptors were collected from an adult with an advanced solid tumor such as melanoma, head and neck, liver or kidney cancer. Each CDR3 is given with its conserved first and last residue. A D gene is named only where the DNA matches it firmly. Part of the rows lack a size; the others show once, few, many or a class for expanded clones.

V gene	D gene	clone size	J gene	CDR3 DNA	CDR3 protein
TRBV9	TRBD1	-	TRBJ2-7	TGTGCCAGCAGCGCGTCGGACAGGGGTACTTACGAGCAGTACTTC	CASSASDRGTYEQYF
TRBV28	-	-	TRBJ1-5	TGTGCCAGCAACGATCTAGGGGCCCCAATCTATAGCAATCAGCCCCAGCATTTT	CASNDLGAPIYSNQPQHF
TRBV5-1	-	-	TRBJ1-1	TGCGCCAGCAGCTTGGACAGGAACACTGAAGCTTTCTTT	CASSLDRNTEAFF
TRBV12-5	TRBD1	-	TRBJ2-5	TGTGCTAGTGGTGACGGGACAGTTGGGGAGACCCAGTACTTC	CASGDGTVGETQYF
TRBV11-3	TRBD2	-	TRBJ2-3	TGTGCCAGCAGCTTATTTTCTAGCGGGAGCACAGATACGCAGTATTTT	CASSLFSSGSTDTQYF
TRBV27	-	few	TRBJ1-5	TGTGCCAGCAGTTTATCAAAAGTCCAGCCCCAGCATTTT	CASSLSKVQPQHF
TRBV7-2	TRBD1	-	TRBJ1-5	TGTGCCAGCAGCCTAAAGTGGACAGGGCCTTGGCCCCAGCATTTT	CASSLKWTGPWPQHF
TRBV27	-	few	TRBJ1-1	TGTGCCAGCAGCACCCAGGACAGGAACACTGAAGCTTTCTTT	CASSTQDRNTEAFF
TRBV7-8	-	few	TRBJ1-4	TGTGCCAGCAGCCTCCACCCGGACCAACTGTTTTTT	CASSLHPDQLFF
TRBV2	-	few	TRBJ2-6	TGTGCCATTCTTCCCGGGGCCAACGTCCTGACTTTC	CAILPGANVLTF
TRBV2	TRBD2	-	TRBJ2-5	TGTGCCAGCACCCCAAGGACTAGCGGGAGTGGAGAGACCCAGTACTTC	CASTPRTSGSGETQYF
TRBV14	-	-	TRBJ2-7	TGTGCCAGCAGCCAGATGCGTCTAGCTAGACGCTACGAGCAGTACTTC	CASSQMRLARRYEQYF
TRBV11-3	TRBD2	-	TRBJ2-7	TGTGCCAGCAGTGGGACTAGTCTAACCTACGAGCAGTACTTC	CASSGTSLTYEQYF
TRBV5-1	-	-	TRBJ2-3	TGCGCCACCGGAGTGGGCCGGAACGGGGATACGCAGTATTTT	CATGVGRNGDTQYF
TRBV30	TRBD2	-	TRBJ2-3	TGTGCCACCCGACTAGCGGGGAGTATGGATACGCAGTATTTT	CATRLAGSMDTQYF
TRBV10-1	-	-	TRBJ2-7	TGCGCCAGCAGTGACGTCCCGGGACCGAGTCAAGACGAGCAGTACTTC	CASSDVPGPSQDEQYF
TRBV9	TRBD1	-	TRBJ2-7	TGTGCCAGCAGCGTAGAGGGGGCTAGAGACGAGCAGTACTTC	CASSVEGARDEQYF
TRBV27	-	once	TRBJ2-1	TGTGCCAGCGGAAGAGCAGCCTACAATGAGCAGTTCTTC	CASGRAAYNEQFF
TRBV6-1	-	-	TRBJ1-2	TGTGCCAGCAGTGAACTGGCAGATACCTATGGCTACACCTTC	CASSELADTYGYTF
TRBV6-6	TRBD1	-	TRBJ2-7	TGTGCCAGCATCGGACCTGGGGGACAGGGGGTTTACGAGCAGTACTTC	CASIGPGGQGVYEQYF
TRBV5-1	-	-	TRBJ2-3	TGCGCCAGCAGCTTGGCCGTGAGGGGCACAGATACGCAGTATTTT	CASSLAVRGTDTQYF
TRBV7-9	TRBD2	-	TRBJ2-7	TGTGCCAGCAGCTTAGTGGCGACTAGCGGTTTGGAGCAGTACTTC	CASSLVATSGLEQYF
TRBV28	TRBD1	-	TRBJ1-2	TGTGCCAGCAGTTTGCCGGGACAGGGGTACCATGGCTACACCTTC	CASSLPGQGYHGYTF
TRBV20-1	-	-	TRBJ1-1	TGCAGTGCTGAAGGGAGCACTGAAGCTTTCTTT	CSAEGSTEAFF
TRBV5-4	-	few	TRBJ2-5	TGTGCCAGCAGCTTGGGGAGCGGCCAAGAGACCCAGTACTTC	CASSLGSGQETQYF
TRBV28	TRBD1	-	TRBJ1-2	TGTGCCAGCAGTAGGACAGGGTACCTTAATGGCTACACCTTC	CASSRTGYLNGYTF
TRBV19	TRBD1	-	TRBJ1-5	TGTGCCAGTAACGACAGGGTCGGGCAGCCCCAGCATTTT	CASNDRVGQPQHF
TRBV5-6	-	-	TRBJ2-1	TGTGCCAGCAGCCACAGGGTCCATGAGCAGTTCTTC	CASSHRVHEQFF
TRBV18	-	-	TRBJ2-1	TGTGCCAGCTCTCGATTTAATGAGCAGTTCTTC	CASSRFNEQFF
TRBV7-9	-	few	TRBJ2-1	TGTGCCAGCAGCTTAGATCGGGGGCGGAATGAGCAGTTCTTC	CASSLDRGRNEQFF
TRBV30	-	-	TRBJ2-3	TGTGCCTGGAGTGTAGTCGGGGCAGATACGCAGTATTTT	CAWSVVGADTQYF
TRBV2	-	few	TRBJ1-4	TGTGCCAGCAGTGAAGCGCGGGACCTACTGTTTTTT	CASSEARDLLFF
TRBV4-3	-	once	TRBJ2-7	TGCGCCAGCAGCCAAGCCCAGGGGCCTGACTACGAGCAGTACTTC	CASSQAQGPDYEQYF